Shown below are 16 T cell receptor beta chains from a single sample sequenced in a study of T cell changes during pregnancy in multiple sclerosis. Measured with immunoSEQ multiplex PCR; TCRdb has only the in-frame clones, and not every one. The sample shows 10,000 or so clones, 75% to 85% of them seen only once. The sequencing here drew on CD8+ T cells from peripheral blood mononuclear cells, taken in the third trimester of pregnancy. Source of these receptors: a female donor in good health, enrolled as a control in a pregnancy study.

This clone is medium-sized (0.01 to 0.1%) in the sample. The CDR3 sequence: CASSYEGEEGETQYF. DNA of the CDR3: TGCGCCAGCAGCTATGAAGGGGAGGAAGGAGAGACCCAGTACTTC. The chain couples TRBV5-1 to TRBJ2-5; possibly TRBD2 for D (6 bases). Trimming cost V 3 bases and J 4 bases, with 16 bases left between them. There are 15 residues in the CDR3. Germline CDR1 is SGHRS and CDR2 is YFSETQ.

The V and J genes are TRBV5-6 and TRBJ2-7, with 7 bases lining up with TRBD1. Looked up from germline, CDR1 is SGHDT and CDR2 is YYEEEE. The CDR3 length is 16 residues. Trimming took 3 bases from V and 2 from J; bases not matched to a gene: 11. DNA of the CDR3: TGTGCCAGCAGCTGGATACCGACAGGGTCCCCCTACGAGCAGTACTTC. It encodes CASSWIPTGSPYEQYF.

The J gene is TRBJ2-1, the V gene TRBV7-9; 12 bases match TRBD2. The CDR3 is made up of 16 amino acids. Per germline, CDR1 SEHNR and CDR2 FQNEAQ (reference sequence). Germline trimming cut 5 bases from V and 4 bases from J; bases unmatched to any gene: 6. The chain's CDR3 is CASSPLAGGNYNEQFF. The CDR3 nucleotides read TGTGCCAGCAGCCCGCTAGCGGGGGGGAATTACAATGAGCAGTTCTTC.

V and J are TRBV6-1 and TRBJ2-2, with D possibly being TRBD2 (5 bases). Germline loops: CDR1 MNHNS, CDR2 SASEGT. The CDR3 covers 15 residues. Between the trimmed V and J ends, which lost 2 bases and 4 bases, there was a span of 11 bases. The CDR3 DNA sequence: TGTGCCAGCAGTGAAAGGGTAGCGAGCACCGGGGAGCTGTTTTTT. Its protein is CASSERVASTGELFF.

The chain has TRBV7-9 and TRBJ2-7, with TRBD2 identical over 8 bases. Per germline, CDR1 SEHNR and CDR2 FQNEAQ (reference sequence). The J segment lost 6 bases and the V segment lost 5 bases, leaving 9 bases of the junction unmatched. The length of the CDR3 is 14 residues. CDR3 sequence: CASSVSGTSTEQYF. In DNA, the CDR3 is TGTGCCAGCAGCGTCTCCGGGACTAGTACCGAGCAGTACTTC.

The table lists this clone with a few counts. The chain joins TRBV6-4 to TRBJ2-3; D uncertain. Germline-derived CDR1 and CDR2 are MRHNA and SNTAGT. The CDR3 length is 14 residues. Trimming took 0 bases from V and 2 from J, leaving 6 bases between them. As DNA, the CDR3 is TGTGCCAGCAGTGACTCGACTGACACAGATACGCAGTATTTT. This translates into CASSDSTDTDTQYF.

This clone was observed a single time. The V gene is TRBV5-5, the J gene TRBJ2-7, with a weak D call TRBD1 (6 bases). CDR1 and CDR2 (germline): SGHKS, YYEKEE (reference sequence). The CDR3 contains 14 residues. V shed 0 bases and J shed 5 bases, with 12 bases lying between them. DNA for the CDR3: TGTGCCAGCAGCTTGGCTGGGGGCGTCAACGAGCAGTACTTC. Translation gives CASSLAGGVNEQYF.

This chain links TRBV27 with TRBJ2-7, with no clear D. Germline V gene sequence: CDR1 MNHEY, CDR2 SMNVEV (reference sequence). CDR3 length equals 15 residues. V lost 1 base and J lost 5, with 15 bases in between. The CDR3 spells CASSLWVAGIHEQYF. CDR3 DNA sequence: TGTGCCAGCAGTTTATGGGTAGCCGGTATCCACGAGCAGTACTTC.

The genes are TRBV6-4 and TRBJ2-2, with TRBD2 identical over 9 bases. There are 16 residues in the CDR3. Per germline, CDR1 MRHNA and CDR2 SNTAGT. V lost 0 bases to trimming and J lost 5 bases; unmatched junction nucleotides: 4. The CDR3 nucleotides are TGTGCCAGCAGTGACTCTGCGGGAGGGGGTACCGGGGAGCTGTTTTTT. It translates to CASSDSAGGGTGELFF.

The chain joins TRBV11-2 to TRBJ2-5; 8 positions match TRBD1. The DNA end favors TRBJ2-7, so the J call may be wrong. CDR3 length equals 13 residues. Germline V CDR1 and CDR2: SGHAT, FQNNGV. CDR3 DNA: TGTGCCAGCAGCTCGACAGGGGTGGACGAGCAGTACTTC. Translation: CASSSTGVDEQYF.

The J gene is TRBJ1-2, the V gene TRBV6-4, with no clear D. Trimming took off 3 bases at V and 3 bases at J, with 8 bases between the two ends. Germline-derived CDR1 and CDR2 are MRHNA and SNTAGT. The CDR3 is made up of 13 amino acids. The CDR3 loop is CASSENRYYGYTF. DNA of the CDR3: TGTGCCAGCAGTGAAAACAGATACTATGGCTACACCTTC.

This chain connects TRBV11-1 to TRBJ2-1; D gene uncertain. The germline V and J ends were trimmed by 2 bases and 7 bases, with 6 bases remaining between them. This CDR3 contains 12 residues. Germline loops: CDR1 SGHAT, CDR2 FQDESV (reference sequence). The CDR3 bases are TGTGCCAGCAGCTTATACTTGAATGAGCAGTTCTTC. It specifies CASSLYLNEQFF.

CDR3 coding DNA: TGTGCCTGGAGTGTTGGCAGGGGCTATTCCTACGAGCAGTACTTC. Protein: CAWSVGRGYSYEQYF. The rearrangement joins TRBV30 to TRBJ2-7; tentative D call: TRBD1 (6 bases). Trimming took 0 bases from V and 1 from J, leaving 13 bases between them. Germline V gene lookup returns CDR1 GTSNPN and CDR2 SVGIG (reference sequence). This CDR3 is built from 15 residues. The complete variable domain, with remaining parts taken from reference TRBV30 and TRBJ2-7, reads SQTIHQWPATLVQPVGSPLSLECTVEGTSNPNLYWYRQAAGRGLQLLFYSVGIGQISSEVPQNLSASRPQDRQFILSSKKLLLSDSGFYLCAWSVGRGYSYEQYFGPGTRLTVT.

The chain uses TRBV6-1 and TRBJ2-1; a weak D match, TRBD2 (6 bases). Germline V gives CDR1 MNHNS, CDR2 SASEGT. This CDR3 has 16 residues. V lost 1 base and J 5 bases, leaving 15 bases between the germline ends. The CDR3 reads CASSEVFPSVHNEQFF. CDR3 bases: TGTGCCAGCAGTGAAGTTTTCCCTAGCGTTCACAATGAGCAGTTCTTC.

J is TRBJ1-1 and V is TRBV15; 8 bases are shared with TRBD1. Losses at the gene ends were 0 bases for V and 3 bases for J; bases not matched to a gene: 9. The CDR3 contains 17 residues. Germline V gene data show CDR1 as LNHNV and CDR2 as YYDKDF (reference sequence). Here the CDR3 DNA reads TGTGCCACCAGCAGAGAGCCGGACAGGGAAGGGGACACTGAAGCTTTCTTT. This codes for CATSREPDREGDTEAFF.

The V call is TRBV28, the J call TRBJ1-2; 7 bases fit TRBD1. J lost 4 bases, V lost 4 bases, and 9 bases had no gene match. The germline CDR1 and CDR2 sequences are MDHEN and SYDVKM. The CDR3 length is 15 residues. The CDR3, as DNA: TGTGCCAGCAGTTCCTATTGGACAGGTCGCTATGGCTACACCTTC. As protein: CASSSYWTGRYGYTF.